This T cell receptor (beta chain) was sequenced in a study of cytomegalovirus exposure and HLA in healthy donors. Germline assignment: CDR1 SGHRS and CDR2 YFSETQ. Trimming removed 5 bases from V and 5 bases from J, with 17 bases in between. The CDR3 is made up of 14 amino acids. With respect to this clone: The antigen is undetermined.

Everyone who donated was a healthy bone marrow donor. Findings and limits, study-wide: Presence/absence analyses assumed roughly uniform sequencing depth across donors. The classifier, whose performance was assessed in both the original and validation cohorts, reportedly diagnosed cytomegalovirus status with high specificity and sensitivity. The likely explanation for a cluster of highly shared sequence variants was sequencing artifact.

The primer mix had 60 Vbeta and 13 Jbeta primers. Data came from immunoSEQ multiplex PCR; TCRdb stores just in-frame clones and leaves some out. The listing records under 150,000 clones. Specimen: PBMCs. This sequence originates from an older woman in good health and CMV-seronegative. J is TRBJ2-7 and V is TRBV5-1, with TRBD1 as a possible D gene (7 bases). The CDR3, as DNA: TGCGCCAGCAGGGATGGGGCAGGGGGGCACGAGCAGTACTTC. It specifies CASRDGAGGHEQYF.